The following is a T cell receptor beta chain sequence with its context. This sample is drawn from a study of blood T cell repertoires in COVID-19. Study-wide context: The United States, Italy and Spain supplied acute and convalescent COVID-19 samples. Sources were T cells, B-cell-depleted T cells, or PBMCs; the material itself was cDNA or gDNA.

Authors' processing steps: Amplification of reference gene primers was used by the study to estimate nucleated cell counts. The repertoire was sequenced with immunoSEQ multiplex PCR; TCRdb's copy has only in-frame clones and lacks some. The V and J calls and the clone size are those of that table, but D and trimming were determined from the DNA. The sample has some 120,000 clones, 83% seen once. Germline V gene lookup returns CDR1 MDHEN and CDR2 SYDVKM. The CDR3 sequence is 14 residues long. Trimming cost V 2 bases and J 4 bases; bases outside gene matches: 4. Sequenced: peripheral blood. The TCR comes from a man older than 75 with active or convalescent COVID-19. The V call is TRBV28, the J call TRBJ1-2, with TRBD1 identical over 7 bases. The CDR3 DNA reads TGTGCCAGCAGTTTAGGGGGACAGTTCTATGGCTACACCTTC. Protein product: CASSLGGQFYGYTF.